This T cell receptor beta chain is from a study of cytomegalovirus exposure and HLA in healthy donors. The study's findings and limits: The productive fraction for most TCR beta V segments was about 87% or about 30% in an earlier analysis. For TCR beta chains, V- and J-gene trimming was later linked to a missense DCLRE1C variant.

In regard to this clone: Its antigen is not known.

Germline CDR1 WNHNN, CDR2 SYGVQD (reference sequence). This CDR3 is built from 13 residues. Trimming shortened V by 6 bases and J by 0 bases, and 8 bases separated the two germline ends. The PCR was carried out with 60 Vbeta primers and 13 Jbeta primers. Sequenced by immunoSEQ multiplex PCR; TCRdb stores in-frame clones only, minus some. Seen here are approximately 170,000 clones, almost 80% observed once, and the top ten hold around 1.6%. This chain uses TRBV10-1 with TRBJ1-1; weak D call: TRBD1 (5 bases). Input material: PBMCs. The sequence derives from a woman aged 18-29 years in good health and CMV-seronegative. In DNA, the CDR3 is TGCGCCAGCAGCGACAGCATGAACACTGAAGCTTTCTTT. Translated, it gives CASSDSMNTEAFF.